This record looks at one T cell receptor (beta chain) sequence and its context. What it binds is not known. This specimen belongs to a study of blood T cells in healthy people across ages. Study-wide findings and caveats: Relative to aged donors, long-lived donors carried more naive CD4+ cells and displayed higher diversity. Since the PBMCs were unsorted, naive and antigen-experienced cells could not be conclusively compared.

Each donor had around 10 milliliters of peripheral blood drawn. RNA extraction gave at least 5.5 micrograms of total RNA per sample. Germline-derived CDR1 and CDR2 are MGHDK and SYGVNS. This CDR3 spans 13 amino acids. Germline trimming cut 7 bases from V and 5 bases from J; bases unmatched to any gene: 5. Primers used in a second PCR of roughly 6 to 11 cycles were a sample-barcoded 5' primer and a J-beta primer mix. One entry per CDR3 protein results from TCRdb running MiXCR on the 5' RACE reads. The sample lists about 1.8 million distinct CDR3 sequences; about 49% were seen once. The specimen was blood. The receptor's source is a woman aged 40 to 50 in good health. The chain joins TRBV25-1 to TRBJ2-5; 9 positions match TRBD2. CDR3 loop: CASTSGVSETQYF. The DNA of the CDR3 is TGTGCCAGCACTAGCGGGGTGTCCGAGACCCAGTACTTC.